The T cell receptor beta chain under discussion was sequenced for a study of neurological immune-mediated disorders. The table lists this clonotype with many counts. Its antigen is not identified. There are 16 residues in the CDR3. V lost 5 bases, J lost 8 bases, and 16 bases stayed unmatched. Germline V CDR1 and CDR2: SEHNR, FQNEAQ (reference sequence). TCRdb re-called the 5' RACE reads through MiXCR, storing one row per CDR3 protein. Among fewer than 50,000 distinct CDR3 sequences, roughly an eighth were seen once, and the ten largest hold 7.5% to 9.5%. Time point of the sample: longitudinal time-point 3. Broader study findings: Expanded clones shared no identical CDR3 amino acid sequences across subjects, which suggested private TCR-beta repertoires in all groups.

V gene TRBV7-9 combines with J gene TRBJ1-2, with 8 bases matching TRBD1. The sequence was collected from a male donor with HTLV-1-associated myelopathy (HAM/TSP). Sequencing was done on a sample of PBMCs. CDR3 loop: CASSQGGAGGAEGYTF. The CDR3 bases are TGTGCCAGCAGCCAAGGGGGGGCAGGGGGCGCGGAGGGCTACACCTTC.